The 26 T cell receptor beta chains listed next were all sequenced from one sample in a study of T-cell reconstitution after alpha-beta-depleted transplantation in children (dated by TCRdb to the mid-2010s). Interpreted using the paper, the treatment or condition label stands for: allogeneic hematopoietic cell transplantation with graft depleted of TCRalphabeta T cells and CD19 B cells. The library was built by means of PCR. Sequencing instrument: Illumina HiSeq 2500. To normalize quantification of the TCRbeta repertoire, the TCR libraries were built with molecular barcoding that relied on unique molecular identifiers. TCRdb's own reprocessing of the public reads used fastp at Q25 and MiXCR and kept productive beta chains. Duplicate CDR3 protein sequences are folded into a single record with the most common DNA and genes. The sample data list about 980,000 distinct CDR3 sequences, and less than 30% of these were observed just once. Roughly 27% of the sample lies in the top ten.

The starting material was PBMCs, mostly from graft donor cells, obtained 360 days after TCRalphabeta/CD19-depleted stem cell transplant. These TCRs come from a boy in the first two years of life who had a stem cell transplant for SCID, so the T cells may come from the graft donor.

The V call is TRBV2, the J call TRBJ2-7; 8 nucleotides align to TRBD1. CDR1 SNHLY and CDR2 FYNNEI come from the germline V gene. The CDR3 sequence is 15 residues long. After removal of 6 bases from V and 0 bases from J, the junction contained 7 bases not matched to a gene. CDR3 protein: CASRRDRRGSYEQYF. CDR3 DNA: TGTGCCAGCAGACGGGACAGGAGAGGCTCCTACGAGCAGTACTTC.

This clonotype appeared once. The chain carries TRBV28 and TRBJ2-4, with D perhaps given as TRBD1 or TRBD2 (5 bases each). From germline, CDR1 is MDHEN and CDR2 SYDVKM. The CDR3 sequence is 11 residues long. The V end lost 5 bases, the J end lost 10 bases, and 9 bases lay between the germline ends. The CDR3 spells CASSRDRIQYF. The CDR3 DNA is TGTGCCAGCAGTCGGGACCGTATTCAGTACTTC.

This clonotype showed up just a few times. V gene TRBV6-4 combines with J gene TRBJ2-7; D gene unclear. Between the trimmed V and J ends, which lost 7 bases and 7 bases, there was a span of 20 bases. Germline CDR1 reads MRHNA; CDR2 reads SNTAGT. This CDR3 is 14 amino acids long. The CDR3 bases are TGTGCCAGCAACGAACACGGAAGATTGAGGGAGCAGTACTTC. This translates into CASNEHGRLREQYF.

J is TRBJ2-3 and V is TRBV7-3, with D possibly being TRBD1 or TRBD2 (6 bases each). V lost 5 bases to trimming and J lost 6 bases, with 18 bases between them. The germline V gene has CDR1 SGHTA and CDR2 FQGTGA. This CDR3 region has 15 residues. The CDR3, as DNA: TGTGCCAGCAGCGCAATCGGGGGCTCCGGGGATACGCAGTATTTT. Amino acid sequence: CASSAIGGSGDTQYF. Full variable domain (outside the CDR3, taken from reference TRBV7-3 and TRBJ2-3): GAGVSQTPSNKVTEKGKYVELRCDPISGHTALYWYRQSLGQGPEFLIYFQGTGAADDSGLPNDRFFAVRPEGSVSTLKIQRTERGDSAVYLCASSAIGGSGDTQYFGPGTRLTVL.

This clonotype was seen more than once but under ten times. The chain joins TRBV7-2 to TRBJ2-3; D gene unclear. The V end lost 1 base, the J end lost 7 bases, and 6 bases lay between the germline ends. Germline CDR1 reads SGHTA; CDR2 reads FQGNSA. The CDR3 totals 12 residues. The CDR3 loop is CASSLVPYTQYF. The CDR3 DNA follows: TGTGCCAGCAGCTTAGTCCCCTATACGCAGTATTTT.

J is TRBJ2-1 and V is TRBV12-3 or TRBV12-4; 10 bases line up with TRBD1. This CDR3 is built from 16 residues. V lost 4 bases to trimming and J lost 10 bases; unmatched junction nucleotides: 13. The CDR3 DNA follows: TGTGCCAGCAGTTCCGTCGGGGACAGGGGCCCCAGGGAGCAGTTCTTC. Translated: CASSSVGDRGPREQFF.

The CDR3 coding sequence is TGTGCCAGCGATTCGGGGGGAACAGATACGCAGTATTTT. It translates to CASDSGGTDTQYF. The rearrangement uses TRBV9 and TRBJ2-3; 7 bases line up with TRBD2. CDR3 length: 13 residues. V lost 7 bases to trimming and J lost 3 bases; unmatched junction nucleotides: 5. Germline V gene sequence: CDR1 SGDLS, CDR2 YYNGEE.

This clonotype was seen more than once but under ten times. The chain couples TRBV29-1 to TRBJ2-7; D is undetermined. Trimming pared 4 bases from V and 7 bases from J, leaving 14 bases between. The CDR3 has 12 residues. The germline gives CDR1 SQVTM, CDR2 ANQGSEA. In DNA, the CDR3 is TGCAGCGTTGCTCGTTCGACCTCGGAGCAGTACTTC. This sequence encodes CSVARSTSEQYF.

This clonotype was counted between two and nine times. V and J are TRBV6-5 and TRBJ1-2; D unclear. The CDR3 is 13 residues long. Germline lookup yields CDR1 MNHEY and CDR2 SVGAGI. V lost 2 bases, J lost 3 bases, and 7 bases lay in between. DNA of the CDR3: TGTGCCAGCAGTTACGCACAAGACTATGGCTACACCTTC. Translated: CASSYAQDYGYTF.

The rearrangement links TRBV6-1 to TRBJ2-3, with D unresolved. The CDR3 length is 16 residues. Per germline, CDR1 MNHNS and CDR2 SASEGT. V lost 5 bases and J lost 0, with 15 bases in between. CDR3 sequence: CASSPDAASSTDTQYF. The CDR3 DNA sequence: TGTGCCAGCAGTCCGGACGCAGCGTCTAGCACAGATACGCAGTATTTT.

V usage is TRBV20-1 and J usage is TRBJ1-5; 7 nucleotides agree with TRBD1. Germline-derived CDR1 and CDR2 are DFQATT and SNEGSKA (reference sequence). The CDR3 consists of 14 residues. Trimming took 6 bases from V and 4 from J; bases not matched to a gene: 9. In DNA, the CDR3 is TGCAGTGCGCTACCGGGACAGATAAATCAGCCCCAGCATTTT. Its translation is CSALPGQINQPQHF.

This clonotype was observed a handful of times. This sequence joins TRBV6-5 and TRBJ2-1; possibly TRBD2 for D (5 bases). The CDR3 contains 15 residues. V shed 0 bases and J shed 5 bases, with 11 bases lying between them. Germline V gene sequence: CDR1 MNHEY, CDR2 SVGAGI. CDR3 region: CASSYSRGQNNEQFF. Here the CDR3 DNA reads TGTGCCAGCAGTTACTCCCGAGGGCAGAACAATGAGCAGTTCTTC.

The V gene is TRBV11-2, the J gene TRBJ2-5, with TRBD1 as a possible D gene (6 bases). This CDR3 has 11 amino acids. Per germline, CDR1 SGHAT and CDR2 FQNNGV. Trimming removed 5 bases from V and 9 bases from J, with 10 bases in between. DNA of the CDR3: TGTGCCAGCAGCAGGGGGACGGCCCAGTACTTC. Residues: CASSRGTAQYF.

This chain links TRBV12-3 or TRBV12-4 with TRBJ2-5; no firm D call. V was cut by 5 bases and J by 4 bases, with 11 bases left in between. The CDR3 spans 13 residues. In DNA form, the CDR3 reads TGTGCCAGCAGTCTGGAAGGGCCAGAGACCCAGTACTTC. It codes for CASSLEGPETQYF.

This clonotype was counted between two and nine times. As DNA, the CDR3 is TGTGCCAGCTCACCACCGTTGAGGGACGGGGAGCTGTTTTTT. Its translation is CASSPPLRDGELFF. The J gene is TRBJ2-2, the V gene TRBV18; D is perhaps TRBD2 (5 bases). The germline V gene encodes CDR1 KGHSH and CDR2 LQKENI. There are 14 residues in the CDR3. Trimming cost V 0 bases and J 7 bases, with 9 bases left between them.

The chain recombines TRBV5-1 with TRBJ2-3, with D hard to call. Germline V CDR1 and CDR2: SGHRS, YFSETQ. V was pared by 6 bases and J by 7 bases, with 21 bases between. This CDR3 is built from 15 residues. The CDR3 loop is CASKYSGDRPYTQYF. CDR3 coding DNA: TGCGCCAGCAAGTACAGTGGAGACCGTCCCTATACGCAGTATTTT. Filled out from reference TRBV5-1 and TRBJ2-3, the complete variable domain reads KAGVTQTPRYLIKTRGQQVTLSCSPISGHRSVSWYQQTPGQGLQFLFEYFSETQRNKGNFPGRFSGRQFSNSRSEMNVSTLELGDSALYLCASKYSGDRPYTQYFGPGTRLTVL.

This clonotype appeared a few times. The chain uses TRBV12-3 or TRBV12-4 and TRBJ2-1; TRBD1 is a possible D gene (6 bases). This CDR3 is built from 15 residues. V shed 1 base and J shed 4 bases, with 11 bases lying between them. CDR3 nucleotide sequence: TGTGCCAGCAGTTTAGTGGCAGGGGAGTACAATGAGCAGTTCTTC. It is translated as CASSLVAGEYNEQFF.

CDR3 in amino acids: CASMTLRDEQYF. DNA for the CDR3: TGCGCCAGCATGACGCTAAGAGACGAGCAGTACTTC. V is TRBV10-2 and J is TRBJ2-7; D gene ambiguous. Trimming removed 7 bases from V and 5 bases from J, with 12 bases in between. The CDR3 has 12 amino acids. Germline V lookup: CDR1 WSHSY, CDR2 SAAADI.

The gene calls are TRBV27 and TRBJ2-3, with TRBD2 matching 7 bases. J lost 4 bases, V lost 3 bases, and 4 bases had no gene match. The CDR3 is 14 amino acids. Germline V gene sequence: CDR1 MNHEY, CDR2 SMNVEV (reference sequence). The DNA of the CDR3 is TGTGCCAGCAGTTTTTCGCGGGGGTCAGATACGCAGTATTTT. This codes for CASSFSRGSDTQYF.

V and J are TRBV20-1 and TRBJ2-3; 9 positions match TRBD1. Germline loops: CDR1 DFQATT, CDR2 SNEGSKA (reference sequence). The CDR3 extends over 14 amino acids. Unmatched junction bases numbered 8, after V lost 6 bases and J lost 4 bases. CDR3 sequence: CSAAGQGSPDTQYF. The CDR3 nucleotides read TGCAGTGCCGCCGGACAGGGGTCCCCAGATACGCAGTATTTT.

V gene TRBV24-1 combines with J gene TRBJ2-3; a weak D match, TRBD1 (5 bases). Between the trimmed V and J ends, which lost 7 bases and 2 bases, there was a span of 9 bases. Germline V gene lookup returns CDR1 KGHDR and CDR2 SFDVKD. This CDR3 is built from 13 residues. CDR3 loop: CATRDRPTDTQYF. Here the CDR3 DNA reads TGTGCCACCAGAGACAGACCCACAGATACGCAGTATTTT.

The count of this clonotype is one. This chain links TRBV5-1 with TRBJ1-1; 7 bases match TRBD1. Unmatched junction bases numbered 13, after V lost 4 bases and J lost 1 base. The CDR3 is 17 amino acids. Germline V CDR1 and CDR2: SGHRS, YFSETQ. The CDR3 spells CASSNGQVRSKNTEAFF. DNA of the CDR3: TGCGCCAGCAGCAACGGACAGGTTAGGAGTAAGAACACTGAAGCTTTCTTT. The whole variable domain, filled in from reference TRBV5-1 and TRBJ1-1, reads KAGVTQTPRYLIKTRGQQVTLSCSPISGHRSVSWYQQTPGQGLQFLFEYFSETQRNKGNFPGRFSGRQFSNSRSEMNVSTLELGDSALYLCASSNGQVRSKNTEAFFGQGTRLTVV.

The CDR3 DNA sequence: TGCAGTGCTAGAGCCCCAACTAGCGGGGAGGCCTACGAGCAGTACTTC. Its protein is CSARAPTSGEAYEQYF. This sequence joins TRBV20-1 and TRBJ2-7; TRBD2 matches 10 bases. The V gene's germline CDR1 is DFQATT and CDR2 SNEGSKA (reference sequence). The CDR3 runs 16 residues. V dropped 1 base and J dropped 2; count of bases not matched to a gene: 8.

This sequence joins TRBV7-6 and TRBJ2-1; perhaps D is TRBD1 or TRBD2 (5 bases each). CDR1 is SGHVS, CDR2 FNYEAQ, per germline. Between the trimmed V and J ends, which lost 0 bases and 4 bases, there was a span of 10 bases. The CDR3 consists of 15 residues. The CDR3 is CASSLAGEVYNEQFF. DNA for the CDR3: TGTGCCAGCAGCTTAGCGGGGGAAGTTTACAATGAGCAGTTCTTC.

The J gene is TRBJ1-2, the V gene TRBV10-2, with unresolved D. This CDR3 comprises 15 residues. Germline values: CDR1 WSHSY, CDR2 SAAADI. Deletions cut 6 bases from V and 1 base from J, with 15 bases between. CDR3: CASRSSGGDNYGYTF. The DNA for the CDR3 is TGCGCCAGCAGGTCTTCAGGTGGGGATAACTATGGCTACACCTTC.

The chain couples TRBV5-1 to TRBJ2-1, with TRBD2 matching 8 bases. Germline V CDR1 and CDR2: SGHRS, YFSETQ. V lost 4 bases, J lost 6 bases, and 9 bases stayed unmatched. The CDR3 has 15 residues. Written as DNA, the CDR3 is TGCGCCAGCAGCGATCCCGGGACTAGAAGCAATGAGCAGTTCTTC. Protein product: CASSDPGTRSNEQFF.